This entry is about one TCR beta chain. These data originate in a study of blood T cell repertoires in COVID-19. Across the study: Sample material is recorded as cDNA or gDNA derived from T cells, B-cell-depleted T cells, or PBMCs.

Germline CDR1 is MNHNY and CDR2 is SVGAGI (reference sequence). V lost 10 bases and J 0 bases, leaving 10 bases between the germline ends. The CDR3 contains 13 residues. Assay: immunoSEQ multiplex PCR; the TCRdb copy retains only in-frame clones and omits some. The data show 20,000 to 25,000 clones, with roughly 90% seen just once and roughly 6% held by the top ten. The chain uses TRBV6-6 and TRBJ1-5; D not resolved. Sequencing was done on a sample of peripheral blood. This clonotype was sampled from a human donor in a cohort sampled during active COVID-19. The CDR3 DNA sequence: TGTGCCACACGAATAGATAGCAATCAGCCCCAGCATTTT. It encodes CATRIDSNQPQHF.